Listed here are 2 T cell receptor beta chains from one sample, sequenced in a study of siplizumab effects on memory and regulatory T cells. Assay: immunoSEQ multiplex PCR; the TCRdb copy retains only in-frame clones and omits some. The sample yields tens of thousands of clones, 95% to 97% seen once. The sequenced sample consisted of naive CD4+ T cells sorted from blood. These receptors came from a human donor in good health.

The rearrangement links TRBV18 to TRBJ2-2; D gene unclear. CDR3 length: 16 residues. Trimming cost V 0 bases and J 1 base, with 9 bases left between them. Germline V lookup: CDR1 KGHSH, CDR2 LQKENI. The CDR3 sequence: CASSPPSLGNTGELFF. CDR3 sequence (DNA): TGTGCCAGCTCACCACCGTCTCTAGGGAACACCGGGGAGCTGTTTTTT.

J is TRBJ2-1 and V is TRBV5-1, with 12 bases lining up with TRBD2. The CDR3 runs to 16 residues. With 4 bases clipped from V and 5 bases from J, the junction kept 7 bases outside the gene matches. Looked up from germline, CDR1 is SGHRS and CDR2 is YFSETQ. The CDR3 DNA reads as TGCGCCAGCAGCGCAAGACTAGCGGGGGCTAACAATGAGCAGTTCTTC. This gives the protein CASSARLAGANNEQFF.